This T cell receptor (beta chain) was identified during a study of patients and donors after allogeneic stem cell transplantation. Using its own MiXCR run on the RT-PCR reads, TCRdb lists one record per CDR3 protein. The table records some 880,000 distinct CDR3 sequences, about 20% of them present only once. Sequencing input: blood, either unsorted or a sorted T cell fraction (not recorded which). This receptor was taken from a human donor who was either an allogeneic HSCT recipient or a stem cell or donor lymphocyte infusion donor (not recorded which). It is not recorded whose cells these are; they may come from a transplant donor.

This CDR3 reads CASSQVRQGIDGYTF. The DNA of the CDR3 is TGTGCCAGCAGCCAAGTGAGACAGGGGATTGATGGCTACACCTTC. This chain links TRBV4-2 with TRBJ1-2; 8 bases line up with TRBD1. Germline values: CDR1 LGHNA, CDR2 YNFKEQ. V shed 1 base, J shed 6 bases, and the junction held 7 bases outside the gene matches. This CDR3 is built from 15 residues.